The 9 T cell receptor beta chains presented below share a single source sample, sequenced in a study of blood T cells in healthy people across ages (dated by TCRdb to between 2015 and 2017). The library relied on 5' RACE. Sequencing relied on an Illumina HiSeq 2500. A second PCR of roughly 7 to 12 cycles was run with a J-beta primer mix and a sample-barcoded 5' primer. TCRdb ran its own pipeline on the public reads, namely fastp trimming at Q25 and MiXCR clone calling, and kept in-frame beta chains. CDR3 protein duplicates are merged, each entry listing the most common genes and DNA. The sample profile shows some 1.7 million distinct CDR3 sequences; under 30% of them were found once. The ten largest clones capture more than 6% of the sample. The source material was blood. The receptor set was obtained from a woman aged 25 to 45 in good health.

The V gene is TRBV5-1, the J gene TRBJ2-3, with D maybe TRBD1 (5 bases). Germline CDR1 SGHRS, CDR2 YFSETQ. The V gene lost 3 bases and the J gene lost 0 bases, with 8 bases spanning the gap. This CDR3 has 14 residues. CDR3 region: CASSWQGSTDTQYF. Here the CDR3 DNA reads TGCGCCAGCAGCTGGCAGGGAAGCACAGATACGCAGTATTTT.

The chain combines TRBV20-1 with TRBJ2-5; TRBD1 aligns across 8 bases. This CDR3 comprises 14 residues. Germline-derived CDR1 and CDR2 are DFQATT and SNEGSKA (reference sequence). With V trimmed by 6 bases and J by 4 bases, 10 bases remained unmatched. CDR3 in amino acids: CSALAGQGIETQYF. CDR3 bases: TGCAGTGCCTTAGCTGGACAGGGAATAGAGACCCAGTACTTC.

A word on this clonotype: A junction boundary mismatches the germline segment, possibly from a read error. The chain uses TRBV27 and TRBJ2-3; D might be TRBD2 (5 bases). Germline CDR1 reads MNHEY; CDR2 reads SMNVEV (reference sequence). This CDR3 is built from 12 residues. The CDR3 loop reads CAGSSGVKTQYF. The CDR3 DNA follows: TGTGCCGGCAGTTCCGGGGTGAAAACGCAGTATTTT.

There are many counts of this clonotype. The rearrangement uses TRBV5-1 and TRBJ2-7, with a possible D match to TRBD2 (7 bases). The V and J ends lost 4 bases and 9 bases respectively, with 20 bases between them. CDR1 is SGHRS, CDR2 YFSETQ, per germline. The CDR3 spans 14 residues. The CDR3 loop is CASSPGAGRGGQYF. In DNA form, the CDR3 reads TGCGCCAGCAGCCCAGGGGCCGGTCGCGGGGGGCAGTACTTC.

The gene calls are TRBV5-1 and TRBJ2-2; 7 bases line up with TRBD1. The V gene end was trimmed by 2 bases and the J gene end by 6 bases; junction bases not matched to a gene: 10. CDR1 SGHRS and CDR2 YFSETQ come from the germline V gene. This CDR3 comprises 16 residues. The CDR3 region has the DNA TGCGCCAGCAGCTTTAGACAGGGCCCCGACGCCGGGGAGCTGTTTTTT. This sequence encodes CASSFRQGPDAGELFF.

This chain joins TRBV20-1 and TRBJ2-5; maybe TRBD2 (6 bases). CDR1 DFQATT and CDR2 SNEGSKA come from the germline V gene (reference sequence). Trimming cost V 6 bases and J 11 bases, with 31 bases left between them. The CDR3 contains 16 residues. The CDR3: CSARTPSGGSGREQYF. CDR3 nucleotide sequence: TGCAGTGCCCGTACCCCTAGTGGGGGGTCAGGTCGGGAGCAGTACTTC.

This clonotype has a count of ten or more. The rearrangement uses TRBV27 and TRBJ2-1; D gene ambiguous. The CDR3 extends over 13 amino acids. V lost 8 bases to trimming and J lost 5 bases, with 13 bases between them. CDR1 and CDR2 from the germline V gene are MNHEY and SMNVEV (reference sequence). In DNA form, the CDR3 reads TGTGCCAGCGGCTTAAGGCAGCACAATGAGCAGTTCTTC. Amino acids: CASGLRQHNEQFF.

Regarding this clonotype: A read error is possible here, since a much larger clone lies one base away. V and J are TRBV5-1 and TRBJ2-3; weak D call: TRBD2 (5 bases). Per germline, CDR1 SGHRS and CDR2 YFSETQ. The V end was cut by 10 bases, the J end by 2 bases, with 17 bases between. There are 14 residues in the CDR3. The CDR3 DNA follows: TGCGCCGCCAGGCGCGAGGGTCCCACAGATACGCAGTATTTT. It yields the protein CAARREGPTDTQYF. Supplemented by reference TRBV5-1 and TRBJ2-3, the full variable domain reads KAGVTQTPRYLIKTRGQQVTLSCSPISGHRSVSWYQQTPGQGLQFLFEYFSETQRNKGNFPGRFSGRQFSNSRSEMNVSTLELGDSALYLCAARREGPTDTQYFGPGTRLTVL.

The J gene is TRBJ2-1, the V gene TRBV2; TRBD2 matches at 11 bases. Germline loops: CDR1 SNHLY, CDR2 FYNNEI. This CDR3 spans 16 amino acids. V trimming: 5 bases; J trimming: 7 bases; junction bases outside the gene matches: 10. The CDR3 loop is CASSLPGLAEINEQFF. In nucleotides, the CDR3 is TGTGCCAGCAGTCTTCCGGGACTAGCGGAAATTAATGAGCAGTTCTTC.